Listed below are T cell receptor beta chains from one sample, sequenced in a study of OX40 agonist ivuxolimab in advanced cancers. Sequencing used immunoSEQ multiplex PCR; TCRdb keeps in-frame clones, though not all of them. The sample consists of under 65,000 clones, around 85% of them appearing once. Sequenced here: CD4+ or CD8+ T cells sorted from blood, sampled in a trial of the OX40 agonist ivuxolimab. The receptors were sampled from an adult with an advanced solid tumor such as melanoma, head and neck, liver or kidney cancer. Both conserved end residues are part of each CDR3. D genes are given only for firm matches. A row's size may be missing; if present it is once, few, many or a size class.

clone_size j_call d_call v_call cdr3_nt cdr3_aa
. TRBJ2-5 TRBD2 TRBV6-6 TGTGCCAGCACCTTAGCGGGGAGATCCCTCGGAGAGACCCAGTACTTC CASTLAGRSLGETQYF
. TRBJ1-1 . TRBV28 TGTGCCAGCAGTTTCACCAACACTGAAGCTTTCTTT CASSFTNTEAFF
. TRBJ2-5 . TRBV2 TGTGCCAGCAGTGTGGCGGCGGCAGGGTCATTCTCAGAGACCCAGTACTTC CASSVAAAGSFSETQYF
. TRBJ1-1 . TRBV6-5 TGTGCCAGCAGTTCCTTTGTGGGGGACTACACTGAAGCTTTCTTT CASSSFVGDYTEAFF
once TRBJ2-5 TRBD2 TRBV11-2 TGTGCCAGCAGTCATAGGGGTAGCGGGGCGCGTGATGAGACCCAGTACTTC CASSHRGSGARDETQYF
. TRBJ2-1 . TRBV19 TGTGCCAGTAGTATTTGGGGGGTCGATGAGCAGTTCTTC CASSIWGVDEQFF
. TRBJ2-5 . TRBV7-7 TGTGCCAGCGGGCCCACAGTAGCGTGGGAGACCCAGTACTTC CASGPTVAWETQYF
. TRBJ2-5 . TRBV28 TGTGCCAGCAGTTTAGGGGAGACCCAGTACTTC CASSLGETQYF
. TRBJ2-1 . TRBV7-2 TGTGCCAGCAGCTTAACAAACAATGAGCAGTTCTTC CASSLTNNEQFF
. TRBJ1-1 . TRBV7-6 TGTGCCAGCAGCTTAGGTAGGGGCATTAACACTGAAGCTTTCTTT CASSLGRGINTEAFF
. TRBJ1-2 . TRBV6-5 TGTGCCAGCAGTGCAGGGTCTGATGGCTACACCTTC CASSAGSDGYTF
. TRBJ1-2 TRBD1 TRBV28 TGTGCCAGCTGCAGGGACAGGGAGGCACTTAACTATGGCTACACCTTC CASCRDREALNYGYTF
. TRBJ2-2 TRBD2 TRBV28 TGTGCCAGCAGTGGGCGGGGGTACACCGGGGAGCTGTTTTTT CASSGRGYTGELFF
. TRBJ2-3 TRBD1 TRBV19 TGTGCCAGTAGTACGAACAGGGGCCTCACAGATACGCAGTATTTT CASSTNRGLTDTQYF
. TRBJ2-6 TRBD1 TRBV4-3 TGCGCCAGCAGTCCGACAGGGGTAATGGGGGCCAACGTCCTGACTTTC CASSPTGVMGANVLTF